These 13 T cell receptor beta chains came from one sample sequenced in a study of shared clonotypes between healthy human individuals. This table comes from immunoSEQ multiplex PCR, and its TCRdb copy is limited to in-frame clones, with some not included. The data show 1,400,000 or so clones, just under 99% seen once. Specimen: naive CD4+ T cells sorted from blood. The subset here: CD45RA+ positively selected. These receptors all stem from a man aged 25 to 40 in good health.

The count of this clone is one. This chain links TRBV2 with TRBJ2-7; D might be TRBD1 (5 bases). The V and J ends lost 4 bases and 4 bases respectively, with 8 bases between them. The germline V gene has CDR1 SNHLY and CDR2 FYNNEI. The CDR3 totals 12 residues. The CDR3 loop reads CASSVTGYEQYF. In DNA, the CDR3 is TGTGCCAGCAGTGTAACAGGATACGAGCAGTACTTC.

The chain recombines TRBV9 with TRBJ2-7, with 12 nucleotides matching TRBD2. CDR1 and CDR2 from the germline V gene are SGDLS and YYNGEE. The CDR3 runs 15 residues. V gave up 0 bases and J gave up 6 bases; unmatched junction bases: 4. This chain's CDR3 is CASSVGLAGGPEQYF. The CDR3 DNA follows: TGTGCCAGCAGCGTAGGGCTAGCGGGAGGGCCCGAGCAGTACTTC.

The genes are TRBV28 and TRBJ2-1; possibly TRBD2 for D (5 bases). In germline, CDR1 is MDHEN, CDR2 SYDVKM. This CDR3 is 12 amino acids long. Trimming pared 6 bases from V and 9 bases from J, leaving 12 bases between. Written as DNA, the CDR3 is TGTGCCAGCAGGAGGGCGACGGCTGAGCAGTTCTTC. Protein: CASRRATAEQFF.

CDR3 loop: CASSRDRSSGNTIYF. Here the CDR3 DNA reads TGTGCCAGCAGTCGGGACAGAAGCTCTGGAAACACCATATATTTT. The V call is TRBV2, the J call TRBJ1-3, with TRBD1 matching 7 bases. The CDR3 loop spans 15 amino acids. CDR1 SNHLY and CDR2 FYNNEI come from the germline V gene. Losses at the gene ends were 5 bases for V and 0 bases for J; bases not matched to a gene: 4.

V usage is TRBV2 and J usage is TRBJ2-1; 10 bases line up with TRBD2. V was clipped by 5 bases and J by 7 bases; unmatched bases: 11. Germline lookup yields CDR1 SNHLY and CDR2 FYNNEI. The CDR3 is made up of 16 amino acids. In nucleotides, the CDR3 is TGTGCCAGCAGTCCACCAAGCGGGAGGGCCAGAAATGAGCAGTTCTTC. Amino acid sequence: CASSPPSGRARNEQFF.

The chain employs TRBV18 and TRBJ1-5; perhaps TRBD1 as D (6 bases). This CDR3 comprises 14 residues. The germline gives CDR1 KGHSH, CDR2 LQKENI. V dropped 0 bases and J dropped 5 bases, with 8 bases sitting between them. Here the CDR3 DNA reads TGTGCCAGCTCACCACCGGGGACATATCAGCCCCAGCATTTT. This codes for CASSPPGTYQPQHF.

The CDR3 sequence is CASSLDAVAYEQYF. The CDR3 bases are TGTGCCAGCAGCTTAGACGCGGTGGCCTACGAGCAGTACTTC. The rearrangement joins TRBV7-9 to TRBJ2-7, with D unclear. Trimming took off 1 base at V and 2 bases at J, with 9 bases between the two ends. Germline V gives CDR1 SEHNR, CDR2 FQNEAQ (reference sequence). The CDR3 consists of 14 residues. Full variable domain (remainder filled in from reference TRBV7-9 and TRBJ2-7): DTGVSQNPRHKITKRGQNVTFRCDPISEHNRLYWYRQTLGQGPEFLTYFQNEAQLEKSRLLSDRFSAERPKGSFSTLEIQRTEQGDSAMYLCASSLDAVAYEQYFGPGTRLTVT.

This clone was counted once. This rearrangement joins TRBV7-2 to TRBJ1-5, with a tentative D call TRBD1 (5 bases). The germline gives CDR1 SGHTA, CDR2 FQGNSA. V was shortened by 1 base and J by 3 bases, with 10 bases between the two germline ends. The CDR3 is made up of 15 amino acids. The CDR3 DNA reads TGTGCCAGCAGCTTAGACCAGGGAAACAATCAGCCCCAGCATTTT. This gives the protein CASSLDQGNNQPQHF.

This sequence joins TRBV7-6 and TRBJ2-2; D might be TRBD1 (5 bases). The V and J ends lost 5 bases and 3 bases respectively, with 13 bases between them. Germline CDR1 reads SGHVS; CDR2 reads FNYEAQ. CDR3 length equals 15 residues. CDR3 amino acids: CASSVGERDTGELFF. CDR3 nucleotides: TGTGCCAGCAGCGTAGGGGAACGGGACACCGGGGAGCTGTTTTTT.

J is TRBJ1-5 and V is TRBV11-2; 9 bases align to TRBD1. Germline trimming cut 6 bases from V and 2 bases from J; bases unmatched to any gene: 5. The CDR3 length is 15 residues. Germline lookup yields CDR1 SGHAT and CDR2 FQNNGV. The CDR3 coding sequence is TGTGCCAGCAGACGGACAGGGGTAGGCAATCAGCCCCAGCATTTT. Encoded protein: CASRRTGVGNQPQHF.

This chain uses TRBV25-1 with TRBJ1-1; D is uncertain. The germline V gene encodes CDR1 MGHDK and CDR2 SYGVNS. The CDR3 is 11 residues long. Trimming shortened V by 11 bases and J by 0 bases, and 7 bases separated the two germline ends. CDR3 in DNA: TGTGCCTGCCAGATGAACACTGAAGCTTTCTTT. Residues: CACQMNTEAFF. Full variable domain (outside the CDR3, taken from reference TRBV25-1 and TRBJ1-1): EADIYQTPRYLVIGTGKKITLECSQTMGHDKMYWYQQDPGMELHLIHYSYGVNSTEKGDLSSESTVSRIRTEHFPLTLESARPSHTSQYLCACQMNTEAFFGQGTRLTVV.

This clone appeared once. The chain carries TRBV7-2 and TRBJ2-3; no clear D gene. The germline gives CDR1 SGHTA, CDR2 FQGNSA. The ends were cut back, 5 bases at V and 0 bases at J, with 18 bases in the middle. The CDR3 has 17 residues. The CDR3 region is CASSPRGTVFSTDTQYF. CDR3 bases: TGTGCCAGCAGCCCCCGTGGCACGGTGTTTAGCACAGATACGCAGTATTTT.

The V and J genes are TRBV11-2 and TRBJ2-7, with D perhaps matching TRBD2 (5 bases). The CDR3 is 13 residues long. The germline CDR1 and CDR2 sequences are SGHAT and FQNNGV. V gave up 6 bases and J gave up 8 bases, with 17 bases separating them. The CDR3 loop is CASSRGPESQQYF. Written as DNA, the CDR3 is TGTGCCAGCAGTCGCGGGCCCGAAAGCCAGCAGTACTTC.